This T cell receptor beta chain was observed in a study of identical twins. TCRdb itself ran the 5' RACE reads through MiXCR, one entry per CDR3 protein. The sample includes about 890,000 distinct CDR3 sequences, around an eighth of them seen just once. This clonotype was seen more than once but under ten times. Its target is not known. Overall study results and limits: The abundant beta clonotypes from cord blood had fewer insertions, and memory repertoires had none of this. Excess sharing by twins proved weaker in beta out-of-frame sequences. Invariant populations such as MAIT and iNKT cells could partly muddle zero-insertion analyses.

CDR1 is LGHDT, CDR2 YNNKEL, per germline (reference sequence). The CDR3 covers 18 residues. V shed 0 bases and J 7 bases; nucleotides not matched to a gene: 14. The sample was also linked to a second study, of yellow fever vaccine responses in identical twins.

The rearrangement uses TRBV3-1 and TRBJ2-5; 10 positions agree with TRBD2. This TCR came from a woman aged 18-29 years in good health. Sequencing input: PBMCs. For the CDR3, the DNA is TGTGCCAGCAGCCAAGAAGGGCTAGCGGGGGCCCTGGTAGGGACCCAGTACTTC. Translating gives CASSQEGLAGALVGTQYF.